The clone carrying this T cell receptor beta chain occurred a few times. The antigen remains unidentified. Germline V gene lookup returns CDR1 MNHEY and CDR2 SMNVEV (reference sequence). V gave up 3 bases and J gave up 8 bases, with 13 bases separating them. The length of the CDR3 is 13 residues. Universal primer sites and UMIs were introduced during 5'RACE template-switching synthesis of TCR cDNA. TCRdb used MiXCR to reprocess the 5' RACE reads, holding one entry per CDR3 protein. Among 340,000 or so distinct CDR3 sequences listed, around 12% were seen once. This specimen comes from a study of T cells after yellow fever vaccination. For the study at large: The SMART-Seq v4 Ultra Low Input method served to prepare the low-cell-number fractions.

Regarding the study as a whole: Reappearance after the booster was observed for most primary-vaccination clones (around 95% CD4, roughly 90% CD8). Weaker overall was a secondary response that nonetheless peaked faster, on day 5 versus 15.

The V call is TRBV27, the J call TRBJ1-2; TRBD1 is a possible D gene (5 bases). Sample: CD4+ T cells sorted from PBMCs, taken 15 days after the yellow fever booster vaccination. The clonotype was recovered from a man aged 18-30 years who received the YFV17D yellow fever vaccine. The CDR3 nucleotides read TGTGCCAGCAGTTTCTCGGGGCGGGAAGGCTACACCTTC. Amino acid sequence: CASSFSGREGYTF.